Listed below are T cell receptor beta chains from one sample, sequenced in a study of shared clonotypes between healthy human individuals. Sequencing used immunoSEQ multiplex PCR; TCRdb keeps in-frame clones, though not all of them. The sample lists about 1.5 million clones, roughly 96% occurring once. Sequencing used naive CD4+ T cells sorted from blood. Receptors were obtained from a man aged 30 to 39 in good health. The CDR3 runs from the conserved cysteine through the conserved F or W. Fields, in order: J gene, D gene, V gene, clone size, CDR3 protein, CDR3 DNA. The D gene is left open where the match is weak. The listing skips clone size in some rows; elsewhere it reads once, few, many or a size class.

TRBJ2-7 | - | TRBV30 | - | CAWSVPSSYEQYF | TGTGCCTGGAGTGTACCTAGCTCCTACGAGCAGTACTTC
TRBJ2-5 | - | TRBV7-2 | - | CASSLGQISQETQYF | TGTGCCAGCAGCTTAGGGCAGATTAGCCAAGAGACCCAGTACTTC
TRBJ2-1 | - | TRBV7-9 | - | CASSQPAGGQGRLGEQFF | TGTGCCAGCAGCCAACCCGCCGGCGGGCAGGGAAGGTTGGGTGAGCAGTTCTTC
TRBJ2-7 | - | TRBV20-1 | - | CSATSYEQYF | TGCAGTGCTACTTCTTACGAGCAGTACTTC
TRBJ1-2 | - | TRBV6-1 | - | CASSEATGRYGYTF | TGTGCCAGCAGTGAAGCTACAGGGAGGTATGGCTACACCTTC
TRBJ2-1 | - | TRBV6-4 | - | CASSRELHSYNEQFF | TGTGCCAGCAGCAGGGAGCTGCACTCCTACAATGAGCAGTTCTTC
TRBJ2-5 | - | TRBV11-2 | once | CASSRNWETQYF | TGTGCCAGCAGCCGGAATTGGGAGACCCAGTACTTC
TRBJ2-2 | - | TRBV6-1 | - | CASSGVIGNTGELFF | TGTGCCAGCAGTGGGGTTATCGGGAACACCGGGGAGCTGTTTTTT
TRBJ2-2 | - | TRBV5-1 | once | CASSFTDNTGELFF | TGCGCCAGCAGCTTTACCGACAACACCGGGGAGCTGTTTTTT
TRBJ2-7 | - | TRBV5-1 | - | CASSSRDVLREQYF | TGCGCCAGCAGCTCGCGGGACGTCTTGAGAGAGCAGTACTTC
TRBJ2-3 | - | TRBV4-3 | - | CASSQAGEGGTDTQYF | TGCGCCAGCAGCCAAGCTGGCGAGGGAGGCACAGATACGCAGTATTTT
TRBJ2-7 | - | TRBV5-1 | - | CASSLSREYEQYF | TGCGCCAGCAGCTTGTCCAGGGAATACGAGCAGTACTTC
TRBJ2-7 | TRBD1 | TRBV4-2 | - | CASSFRTGRYEQYF | TGTGCCAGCAGCTTCCGGACAGGAAGGTACGAGCAGTACTTC
TRBJ2-3 | - | TRBV28 | once | CASSWGSGDTQYF | TGTGCCAGCAGTTGGGGCTCGGGAGATACGCAGTATTTT
TRBJ2-1 | - | TRBV27 | - | CASSFDASNNEQFF | TGTGCCAGCAGTTTCGATGCGTCAAACAATGAGCAGTTCTTC
TRBJ2-1 | TRBD2 | TRBV6-1 | - | CASTLTSPNEQFF | TGTGCCAGCACCTTGACTAGCCCCAATGAGCAGTTCTTC
TRBJ1-1 | - | TRBV9 | - | CASSPNPRGDTEAFF | TGTGCCAGCAGCCCCAACCCCCGGGGAGACACTGAAGCTTTCTTT
TRBJ2-3 | TRBD2 | TRBV5-1 | - | CASSLDIRGRITDTQYF | TGCGCCAGCAGCTTGGATATACGCGGGAGAATCACAGATACGCAGTATTTT
TRBJ2-1 | - | TRBV13 | - | CASSLDLWQLDNEQFF | TGTGCCAGCAGCTTAGATTTATGGCAGTTGGACAATGAGCAGTTCTTC
TRBJ2-1 | TRBD2 | TRBV9 | - | CASSVVGTNYNEQFF | TGTGCCAGCAGCGTTGTCGGGACTAACTACAATGAGCAGTTCTTC
TRBJ2-5 | - | TRBV13 | once | CASSLGRQAQVQETQYF | TGTGCCAGCAGCTTAGGCAGACAGGCCCAGGTTCAAGAGACCCAGTACTTC
TRBJ2-7 | TRBD2 | TRBV2 | - | CASSTSGMFNEQYF | TGTGCCAGCAGTACTAGCGGGATGTTTAACGAGCAGTACTTC
TRBJ2-7 | - | TRBV19 | - | CASSPEGVRDPSYEQYF | TGTGCCAGTAGTCCCGAAGGAGTCCGGGACCCTTCCTACGAGCAGTACTTC
TRBJ1-5 | - | TRBV15 | - | CATSRGPVQPQHF | TGTGCCACCAGCAGAGGACCAGTCCAGCCCCAGCATTTT
TRBJ2-7 | TRBD2 | TRBV28 | - | CASSLLPGLEGYEQYF | TGTGCCAGCAGTTTACTACCGGGACTAGAAGGCTACGAGCAGTACTTC
TRBJ2-1 | - | TRBV7-2 | - | CASSLRQSSYNEQFF | TGTGCCAGCAGCTTACGACAGAGCTCCTACAATGAGCAGTTCTTC
TRBJ2-7 | TRBD1 | TRBV5-5 | - | CASSTTGTGTYEQYF | TGTGCCAGCAGCACGACCGGGACAGGGACCTACGAGCAGTACTTC
TRBJ1-4 | TRBD1 | TRBV5-6 | - | CASSPFLLRDRANEKLFF | TGTGCCAGCAGCCCCTTTTTACTCCGGGACAGAGCTAATGAAAAACTGTTTTTT
TRBJ2-1 | TRBD2 | TRBV5-4 | - | CASKPGATSGSGRWNEQFF | TGTGCCAGCAAACCCGGGGCCACTAGCGGGAGTGGGAGGTGGAATGAGCAGTTCTTC
TRBJ1-1 | - | TRBV25-1 | - | CASSEAGFAEAFF | TGTGCCAGCAGTGAAGCGGGTTTCGCTGAAGCTTTCTTT
TRBJ1-1 | - | TRBV2 | - | CASSGDLNTEAFF | TGTGCCAGCAGTGGCGACCTGAACACTGAAGCTTTCTTT
TRBJ1-1 | - | TRBV9 | - | CASSEGMNTEAFF | TGTGCCAGCAGCGAGGGGATGAACACTGAAGCTTTCTTT
TRBJ2-5 | TRBD2 | TRBV7-8 | - | CASSTVRTGGETQYF | TGTGCCAGCAGCACAGTGAGGACGGGAGGAGAGACCCAGTACTTC
TRBJ2-2 | - | TRBV7-2 | - | CASSSQTGRRTGELFF | TGTGCCAGCAGCTCCCAGACAGGGAGGAGAACCGGGGAGCTGTTTTTT
TRBJ2-3 | - | TRBV15 | - | CATSSDAGFGPRETTDTQYF | TGTGCCACCAGCAGCGACGCCGGGTTTGGGCCTCGGGAAACCACAGATACGCAGTATTTT
TRBJ2-3 | - | TRBV7-6 | - | CASSPGTHTDTQYF | TGTGCCAGCAGCCCTGGGACTCACACAGATACGCAGTATTTT
TRBJ2-5 | - | TRBV27 | - | CASSLTVGVRETQYF | TGTGCCAGCAGTTTGACAGTGGGGGTGAGAGAGACCCAGTACTTC
TRBJ2-7 | - | TRBV29-1 | - | CSVEGAGAGYEQYF | TGCAGCGTTGAAGGGGCAGGGGCAGGATACGAGCAGTACTTC
TRBJ2-1 | - | TRBV5-1 | - | CASRDYNEQFF | TGCGCCAGCCGTGATTACAATGAGCAGTTCTTC
TRBJ2-5 | TRBD1 | TRBV5-6 | - | CASSIQGVQETQYF | TGTGCCAGCAGCATTCAGGGGGTTCAAGAGACCCAGTACTTC
TRBJ2-7 | - | TRBV18 | - | CASSLGGRAYEQYF | TGTGCCAGCTCCCTAGGGGGGAGGGCCTACGAGCAGTACTTC
TRBJ2-7 | TRBD2 | TRBV5-6 | - | CASSLRVTGGRLVYEQYF | TGTGCCAGCAGCTTGCGCGTGACTGGCGGGAGGCTAGTTTACGAGCAGTACTTC
TRBJ2-1 | TRBD2 | TRBV5-1 | once | CASFPGGSYNEQFF | TGCGCCAGCTTTCCGGGGGGCTCCTACAATGAGCAGTTCTTC
TRBJ1-2 | - | TRBV6-5 | - | CANSYRGKPNYGYTF | TGTGCCAACAGTTACCGAGGAAAACCTAACTATGGCTACACCTTC
TRBJ2-2 | - | TRBV18 | - | CASSPPGRLITGELFF | TGTGCCAGCTCACCACCGGGTCGACTAATTACCGGGGAGCTGTTTTTT
TRBJ1-1 | - | TRBV27 | - | CASSLVVGVRNTEAFF | TGTGCCAGCAGTTTGGTGGTGGGGGTCAGGAACACTGAAGCTTTCTTT
TRBJ1-1 | - | TRBV27 | - | CASSLSIANTEAFF | TGTGCCAGCAGTTTATCGATAGCTAACACTGAAGCTTTCTTT
TRBJ2-2 | TRBD2 | TRBV28 | - | CASSFEDWRESGELFF | TGTGCCAGCTCGTTTGAAGACTGGCGGGAGTCCGGGGAGCTGTTTTTT
TRBJ1-3 | - | TRBV9 | - | CASSAGGLRSSGNTIYF | TGTGCCAGCAGCGCCGGGGGTCTCCGAAGCTCTGGAAACACCATATATTTT
TRBJ2-7 | TRBD2 | TRBV7-8 | - | CAFAPGGRAYEQYF | TGTGCCTTTGCCCCTGGCGGGAGGGCCTACGAGCAGTACTTC
TRBJ2-1 | - | TRBV9 | - | CASSELARDTLLGGDNEQFF | TGTGCCAGCAGCGAGTTGGCCCGGGACACCCTACTCGGGGGAGACAATGAGCAGTTCTTC
TRBJ2-1 | TRBD2 | TRBV15 | - | CATSRLAGRRYNEQFF | TGTGCCACCAGCAGACTAGCGGGCAGACGGTACAATGAGCAGTTCTTC